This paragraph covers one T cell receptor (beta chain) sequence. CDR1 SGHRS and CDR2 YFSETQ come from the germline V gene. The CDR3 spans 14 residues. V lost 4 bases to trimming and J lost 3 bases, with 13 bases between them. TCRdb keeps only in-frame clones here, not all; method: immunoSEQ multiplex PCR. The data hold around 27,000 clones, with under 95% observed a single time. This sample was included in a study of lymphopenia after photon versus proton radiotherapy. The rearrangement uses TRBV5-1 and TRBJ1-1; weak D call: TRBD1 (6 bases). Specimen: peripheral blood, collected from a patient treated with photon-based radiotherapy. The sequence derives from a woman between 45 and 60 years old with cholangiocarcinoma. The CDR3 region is CASSMTRGHTEAFF. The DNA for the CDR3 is TGCGCCAGCAGCATGACCAGGGGACACACTGAAGCTTTCTTT.